Included here is one TCR beta chain sequence, with context. What it recognizes is unknown. This entry comes from a study of OX40 agonist ivuxolimab in advanced cancers. Study-wide context: Patients in dose escalation had liver, melanoma, kidney or head and neck cancers. Of mixed ages from roughly 23 to 80 and averaging 60 years, the group was more than 65% male. General study findings and limits: CD4+ T cells averaged fewer expanded clones than CD8+ T cells.

The CDR3 length is 16 residues. Trimming took off 0 bases at V and 7 bases at J, with 18 bases between the two ends. Germline loops: CDR1 MNHNY, CDR2 SVGAGI (reference sequence). The repertoire was sequenced with immunoSEQ multiplex PCR; TCRdb's copy has only in-frame clones and lacks some. The profile shows 66,000 or so clones, 85% of them singletons. Here the sequenced sample was CD4+ or CD8+ T cells sorted from blood, taken in a trial of the OX40 agonist ivuxolimab. This TCR derives from an adult with an advanced solid tumor such as melanoma, head and neck, liver or kidney cancer. The chain carries TRBV6-6 and TRBJ1-2; D is unclear. This CDR3 is CASSYSGGSTPFGYTF. As DNA, the CDR3 is TGTGCCAGCAGTTACTCGGGCGGCTCTACCCCATTTGGCTACACCTTC.